This T cell receptor (beta chain) stems from a study of blood T cells in healthy people across ages. This clonotype was counted many times. A second roughly 6 to 12 cycle PCR used barcoded and J-beta primers. MiXCR was run by TCRdb on the 5' RACE reads, yielding one entry per CDR3 protein. The table records some 890,000 distinct CDR3 sequences, almost 30% of them present only once. Each sample used at least 6 million PBMCs. V was clipped by 6 bases and J by 5 bases, with 13 bases between them. Germline CDR1 and CDR2: SGHTA and FQGNSA. The CDR3 runs to 13 residues. These data were likewise used in another study, on T cells of mothers and their children. That study reports: RNA extracted was entirely used for cDNA synthesis, 1.5 ug per 15 ul. Primer M1S, used in the second PCR, introduced sample barcodes and 2-4 random nucleotides. Per child, 2.5 million to 3.5 million TCR beta CDR3 reads were obtained, against over 8.5 million per mother.

What was sequenced was blood. V usage is TRBV7-2 and J usage is TRBJ2-5, with D unresolved. The sequence came from a woman aged 40 to 50 in good health. CDR3 nucleotides: TGTGCCAGCAGTTTGATGGGAAGGGAGACCCAGTACTTC. Its protein is CASSLMGRETQYF.